The 17 T cell receptor beta chains listed next were all sequenced from one sample in a study of blood T cell repertoires in COVID-19. The assay was immunoSEQ multiplex PCR, and TCRdb's table has in-frame clones only and misses some. The sample carries 50,000 to 60,000 clones, approximately 90% recorded once. Sequences were obtained from peripheral blood. The receptors originated from a man between 35 and 55 years old with acute or convalescent COVID-19.

This chain connects TRBV7-2 to TRBJ2-1, with 7 bases matching TRBD2. The CDR3 is 15 residues long. Germline CDR1 SGHTA, CDR2 FQGNSA. Unmatched junction bases numbered 8, after V lost 7 bases and J lost 2 bases. In DNA, the CDR3 is TGTGCCAGCACCGCAAGCGGGACTCCCTACAATGAGCAGTTCTTC. Its protein product is CASTASGTPYNEQFF. The variable domain in full, with the rest retrieved from reference TRBV7-2 and TRBJ2-1, is GAGVSQSPSNKVTEKGKDVELRCDPISGHTALYWYRQSLGQGLEFLIYFQGNSAPDKSGLPSDRFSAERTGGSVSTLTIQRTQQEDSAVYLCASTASGTPYNEQFFGPGTRLTVL.

V usage is TRBV27 and J usage is TRBJ2-5; 11 positions match TRBD2. The CDR3 loop spans 17 amino acids. The germline V gene encodes CDR1 MNHEY and CDR2 SMNVEV (reference sequence). J lost 3 bases, V lost 3 bases, and 9 bases had no gene match. The CDR3 reads CASSFNRLAGTKETQYF. The CDR3 nucleotides read TGTGCCAGCAGTTTCAACCGACTAGCGGGAACGAAAGAGACCCAGTACTTC.

DNA for the CDR3: TGCAGCGTTGGGAGGGGTGTGGGCTACACCTTC. Its protein product is CSVGRGVGYTF. The rearrangement uses TRBV29-1 and TRBJ1-2; D perhaps matches TRBD1 (5 bases). CDR1 is SQVTM and CDR2 is ANQGSEA in the germline V gene. The length of the CDR3 is 11 residues. Trimming removed 4 bases from V and 8 bases from J, with 11 bases in between.

This chain connects TRBV5-4 to TRBJ2-1; 8 bases fit TRBD2. With V trimmed by 0 bases and J by 8 bases, 7 bases remained unmatched. The CDR3 totals 15 residues. CDR1 is SGHNT and CDR2 is YYREEE in the germline V gene (reference sequence). CDR3 in DNA: TGTGCCAGCAGCTTGGCGGTAGCGGGATCAGATGAGCAGTTCTTC. This codes for CASSLAVAGSDEQFF.

This chain uses TRBV7-6 with TRBJ2-2; D might be TRBD1 (5 bases). This CDR3 region has 17 residues. The ends were cut back, 3 bases at V and 6 bases at J, with 20 bases in the middle. From germline, CDR1 is SGHVS and CDR2 FNYEAQ. The CDR3 bases are TGTGCCAGCAGCTTGGCGTACCAAGGGGCGCTCTCCGGGGAGCTGTTTTTT. Translated, it gives CASSLAYQGALSGELFF.

The rearrangement joins TRBV4-2 to TRBJ1-4; a weak D match, TRBD1 (5 bases). This CDR3 region has 17 residues. V shed 0 bases and J shed 5 bases, with 16 bases lying between them. Germline assignment: CDR1 LGHNA and CDR2 YNFKEQ. This chain's CDR3 is CASSQDPKGRGNEKLFF. CDR3 coding DNA: TGTGCCAGCAGCCAAGACCCCAAAGGGCGGGGGAATGAAAAACTGTTTTTT.

V is TRBV19 and J is TRBJ1-2, with 12 bases identical to TRBD1. The CDR3 runs to 17 residues. Looked up from germline, CDR1 is LNHDA and CDR2 is SQIVND (reference sequence). The trim removed 7 bases at V and 3 bases at J, leaving 12 bases unmatched. CDR3 nucleotide sequence: TGTGCCAGTAATCCCTCCCGGGACAGGGGGCAGGACTATGGCTACACCTTC. Protein: CASNPSRDRGQDYGYTF.

The J gene is TRBJ2-1, the V gene TRBV10-1; 7 nucleotides align to TRBD1. V lost 1 base to trimming and J lost 2 bases; unmatched junction nucleotides: 5. Germline-derived CDR1 and CDR2 are WNHNN and SYGVQD (reference sequence). The CDR3 has 16 amino acids. CDR3 bases: TGCGCCAGCAGTGAGTTCCCTAGGGGGCCCTACAATGAGCAGTTCTTC. Translation: CASSEFPRGPYNEQFF.

The J gene is TRBJ1-2, the V gene TRBV7-9; D gene ambiguous. Germline CDR1 is SEHNR and CDR2 is FQNEAQ (reference sequence). The CDR3 runs 14 residues. V lost 2 bases to trimming and J lost 8 bases, with 15 bases between them. The CDR3 coding sequence is TGTGCCAGCAGCTTATTCGACCGATCGGGGGGCTACACCTTC. Encoded protein: CASSLFDRSGGYTF.

This chain uses TRBV24-1 with TRBJ2-2; D is perhaps TRBD2 (6 bases). Germline V gene data show CDR1 as KGHDR and CDR2 as SFDVKD. The V end lost 5 bases, the J end lost 0 bases, and 15 bases lay between the germline ends. This CDR3 has 17 residues. The CDR3 is CATSAGSRDSNTGELFF. DNA for the CDR3: TGTGCCACCAGTGCCGGATCCCGGGACTCGAACACCGGGGAGCTGTTTTTT.

The chain has TRBV5-1 and TRBJ2-2, with 7 positions matching TRBD1. Germline lookup yields CDR1 SGHRS and CDR2 YFSETQ. The CDR3 is 15 amino acids. Trimming at V came to 5 bases and at J to 2 bases, leaving 6 bases not matched to a gene. The CDR3 here is CASSSGTDNTGELFF. The CDR3 nucleotides are TGCGCCAGCAGTTCCGGGACAGACAACACCGGGGAGCTGTTTTTT.

DNA of the CDR3: TGTGCCAGCAGTTACGGAGGGACAGGCTCTGGAAACACCATATATTTT. Translated: CASSYGGTGSGNTIYF. This chain joins TRBV6-6 and TRBJ1-3, with 8 bases identical to TRBD1. This CDR3 has 16 residues. The J segment lost 0 bases and the V segment lost 2 bases, leaving 3 bases of the junction unmatched. CDR1 and CDR2 (germline): MNHNY, SVGAGI (reference sequence).

CDR3 DNA: TGTGCCAGCAGACAGGGTCGTACTAACTATGGCTACACCTTC. Translation: CASRQGRTNYGYTF. The chain couples TRBV6-5 to TRBJ1-2; maybe TRBD1 (6 bases). CDR3 length: 14 amino acids. Germline V CDR1 and CDR2: MNHEY, SVGAGI. Trimming shortened V by 6 bases and J by 0 bases, and 11 bases separated the two germline ends.

The rearrangement links TRBV18 to TRBJ1-1; 10 bases map to TRBD1. Germline assignment: CDR1 KGHSH and CDR2 LQKENI. The CDR3 runs 19 residues. V trimming: 2 bases; J trimming: 4 bases; junction bases outside the gene matches: 16. The CDR3 protein is CASSPNSVDRGLGSTEAFF. CDR3 DNA sequence: TGTGCCAGCTCACCAAATTCCGTCGACAGGGGGCTAGGGAGCACTGAAGCTTTCTTT.

This clone was counted once. Other DNA sequences of this sample code for an identical CDR3. The rearrangement joins TRBV12-3 or TRBV12-4 to TRBJ1-3; D remains unclear. The V end was cut by 3 bases, the J end by 2 bases, with 2 bases between. The CDR3 runs 12 residues. DNA of the CDR3: TGTGCCAGCAGTTTCGCTGGAAACACCATATATTTT. Protein product: CASSFAGNTIYF.

The gene calls are TRBV30 and TRBJ2-1, with 12 bases fitting TRBD2. There are 12 residues in the CDR3. Germline loops: CDR1 GTSNPN, CDR2 SVGIG (reference sequence). In DNA, the CDR3 is TGTGCGCGGACTAGCGGGAACAATGAGCAGTTCTTC. Encoded protein: CARTSGNNEQFF. Variable domain in full (rest from reference TRBV30 and TRBJ2-1): SQTIHQWPATLVQPVGSPLSLECTVEGTSNPNLYWYRQAAGRGLQLLFYSVGIGQISSEVPQNLSASRPQDRQFILSSKKLLLSDSGFYLCARTSGNNEQFFGPGTRLTVL.

This clone appeared once. Different DNA sequences within this sample yield the same CDR3. CDR3 sequence (DNA): TGCGCCAGCAGCTTACAGGGAGCCGGAAACACCATATATTTT. Translating it yields CASSLQGAGNTIYF. The J gene is TRBJ1-3, the V gene TRBV5-1, with D tentatively TRBD1 (6 bases). Trimming took off 2 bases at V and 4 bases at J, with 10 bases between the two ends. Germline V CDR1 and CDR2: SGHRS, YFSETQ. This CDR3 comprises 14 residues.